This TCR beta chain was captured by sequencing in a study of human T cells and chemical hapten exposure. Study-level background: Patients, largely female, had alopecia areata, totalis or universalis. Study-wide results and caveats: PT1 expanded TCR numbers tracked positively with patch test score.

The time point: patch test 1, 2 weeks after DPC sensitization. Treatment described: therapeutic diphenylcyclopropenone sensitization with weekly scalp DPC. V lost 4 bases, J lost 7 bases, and 7 bases lay in between. This CDR3 has 11 amino acids. Germline CDR1 reads SGHRS; CDR2 reads YFSETQ. TCRdb re-analysed the RACE reads in MiXCR, keeping a single row per CDR3 protein. Of 85,000 or so distinct CDR3 sequences listed, about 10% are singletons. Many counts were recorded for this clonotype. Its antigen is still unknown. The source of this sequence is a woman aged 45-60 years with alopecia areata. Some clones in this sample may be carry-over from other donors' samples. The starting material was whole blood, obtained in connection with sensitization to the hapten diphenylcyclopropenone (DPC). This chain uses TRBV5-1 with TRBJ2-3, with no clear D. In DNA form, the CDR3 reads TGCGCCAGCAGCCTCGAGCATACGCAGTATTTT. Encoded protein: CASSLEHTQYF.